Reported below is one TCR beta chain. The germline V gene has CDR1 SGHRS and CDR2 YFSETQ. The trim removed 7 bases at V and 5 bases at J, leaving 13 bases unmatched. The CDR3 runs 15 residues. These data come from a study of blood T cell repertoires in COVID-19. Generated by immunoSEQ multiplex PCR, the TCRdb table keeps only in-frame clones and is missing some. The data show roughly 160,000 clones, around 90% seen once. Sequencing was performed on peripheral blood. This TCR was recovered from a woman in her fifties or sixties who had recovered from COVID-19. This chain joins TRBV5-1 and TRBJ2-5, with 8 bases lining up with TRBD1. The CDR3 DNA reads as TGCGCCAGCGGTCCCGGGACAGGCCGTAGGGAGACCCAGTACTTC. It yields the protein CASGPGTGRRETQYF.